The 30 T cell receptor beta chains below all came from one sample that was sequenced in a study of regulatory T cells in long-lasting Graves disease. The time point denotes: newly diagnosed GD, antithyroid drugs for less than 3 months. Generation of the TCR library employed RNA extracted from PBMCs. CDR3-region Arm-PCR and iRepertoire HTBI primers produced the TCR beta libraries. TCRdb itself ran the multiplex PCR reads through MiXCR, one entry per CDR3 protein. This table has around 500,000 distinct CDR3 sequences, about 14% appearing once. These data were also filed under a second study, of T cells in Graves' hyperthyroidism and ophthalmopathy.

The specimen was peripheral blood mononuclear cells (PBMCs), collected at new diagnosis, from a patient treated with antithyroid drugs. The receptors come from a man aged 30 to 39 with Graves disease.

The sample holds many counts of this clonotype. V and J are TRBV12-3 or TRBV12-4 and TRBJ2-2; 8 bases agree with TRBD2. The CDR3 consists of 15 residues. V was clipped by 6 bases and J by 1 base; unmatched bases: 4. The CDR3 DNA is TGTGCCAGCAGCTCTCTAGCGGGGAACACCGGGGAGCTGTTTTTT. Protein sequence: CASSSLAGNTGELFF.

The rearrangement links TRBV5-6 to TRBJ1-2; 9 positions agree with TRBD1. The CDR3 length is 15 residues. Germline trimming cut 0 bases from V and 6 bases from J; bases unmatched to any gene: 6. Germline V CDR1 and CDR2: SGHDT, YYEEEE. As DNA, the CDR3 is TGTGCCAGCAGCTTGGTGGGACAGGGAAGGGATGGCTACACCTTC. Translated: CASSLVGQGRDGYTF.

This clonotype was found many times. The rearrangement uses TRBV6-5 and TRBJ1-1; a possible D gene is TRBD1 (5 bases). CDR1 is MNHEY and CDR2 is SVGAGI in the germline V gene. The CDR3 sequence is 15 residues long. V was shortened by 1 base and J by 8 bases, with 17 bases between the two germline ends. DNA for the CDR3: TGTGCCAGCAGTTACTATTCGGGGGGGGGAGGCGAAGCTTTCTTT. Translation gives CASSYYSGGGGEAFF.

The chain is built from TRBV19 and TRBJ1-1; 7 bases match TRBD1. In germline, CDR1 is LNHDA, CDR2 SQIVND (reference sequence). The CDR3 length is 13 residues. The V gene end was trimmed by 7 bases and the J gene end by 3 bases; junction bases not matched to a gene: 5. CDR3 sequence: CASNDRADTEAFF. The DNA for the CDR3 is TGTGCCAGTAACGACAGGGCGGACACTGAAGCTTTCTTT.

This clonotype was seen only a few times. The DNA for the CDR3 is TGCGCCAGCAGCCAAGAAGGGGGCGCAAACTACAATGAGCAGTTCTTC. This translates into CASSQEGGANYNEQFF. This chain connects TRBV4-1 to TRBJ2-1; 7 bases are shared with TRBD1. From germline, CDR1 is MGHRA and CDR2 YSYEKL. The CDR3 consists of 16 residues. Unmatched junction bases numbered 5, after V lost 0 bases and J lost 3 bases.

The CDR3 region has the DNA TGTGCCACCAGCAGAGATTCGACCCACAATGAGCAGTTCTTC. Protein sequence: CATSRDSTHNEQFF. The chain is built from TRBV15 and TRBJ2-1; D is unresolved. Trimming took off 0 bases at V and 5 bases at J, with 8 bases between the two ends. The CDR3 length is 14 residues. Germline assignment: CDR1 LNHNV and CDR2 YYDKDF (reference sequence).

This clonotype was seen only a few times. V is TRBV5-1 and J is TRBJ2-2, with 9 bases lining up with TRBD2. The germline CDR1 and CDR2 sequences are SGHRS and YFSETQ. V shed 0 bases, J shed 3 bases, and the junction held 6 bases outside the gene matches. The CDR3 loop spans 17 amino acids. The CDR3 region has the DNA TGCGCCAGCAGCTTGGGGCTAGCGGGACGAGACACCGGGGAGCTGTTTTTT. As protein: CASSLGLAGRDTGELFF. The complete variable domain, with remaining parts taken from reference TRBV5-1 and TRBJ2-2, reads KAGVTQTPRYLIKTRGQQVTLSCSPISGHRSVSWYQQTPGQGLQFLFEYFSETQRNKGNFPGRFSGRQFSNSRSEMNVSTLELGDSALYLCASSLGLAGRDTGELFFGEGSRLTVL.

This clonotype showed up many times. For the CDR3, the DNA is TGTGCCAGCAGCTCGCGATCTAGCACTGAGCAGTTCTTC. Protein sequence: CASSSRSSTEQFF. The V and J genes are TRBV11-2 and TRBJ2-1, with a weak D call TRBD2 (5 bases). Germline CDR1 reads SGHAT; CDR2 reads FQNNGV. The CDR3 contains 13 residues. V was clipped by 4 bases and J by 9 bases, with 13 bases between them.

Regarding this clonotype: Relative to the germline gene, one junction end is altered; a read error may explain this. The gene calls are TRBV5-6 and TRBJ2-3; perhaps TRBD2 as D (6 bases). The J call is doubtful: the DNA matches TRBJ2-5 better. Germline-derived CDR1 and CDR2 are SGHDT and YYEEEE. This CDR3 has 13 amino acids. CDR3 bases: TGTGCCGGCAGCGGGTGGCCACCAGGGACCCAGTACTTC. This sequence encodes CAGSGWPPGTQYF.

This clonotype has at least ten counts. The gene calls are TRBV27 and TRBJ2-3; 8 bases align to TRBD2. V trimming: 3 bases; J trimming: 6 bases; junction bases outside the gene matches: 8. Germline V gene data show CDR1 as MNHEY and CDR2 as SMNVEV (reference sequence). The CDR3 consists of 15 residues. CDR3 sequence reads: CASSFRLAGRDTQYF. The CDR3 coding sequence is TGTGCCAGCAGTTTCCGCCTAGCGGGCAGGGATACGCAGTATTTT.

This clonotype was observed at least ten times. As DNA, the CDR3 is TGTGCCAGCAGCTTAGCGTGGGAGGAACGAGAGCAGTTCTTC. Its translation: CASSLAWEEREQFF. The genes are TRBV7-2 and TRBJ2-1; possible D gene TRBD2, 6 bases. This CDR3 is 14 amino acids long. The V end was cut by 0 bases, the J end by 10 bases, with 13 bases between. Germline V lookup: CDR1 SGHTA, CDR2 FQGNSA.

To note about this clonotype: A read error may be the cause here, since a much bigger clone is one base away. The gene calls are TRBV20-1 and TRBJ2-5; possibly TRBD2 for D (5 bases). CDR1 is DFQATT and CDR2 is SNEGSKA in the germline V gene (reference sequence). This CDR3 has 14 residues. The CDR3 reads CGARAGNPEETQYF. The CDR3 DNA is TGCGGTGCTAGAGCCGGGAACCCGGAAGAGACCCAGTACTTC.

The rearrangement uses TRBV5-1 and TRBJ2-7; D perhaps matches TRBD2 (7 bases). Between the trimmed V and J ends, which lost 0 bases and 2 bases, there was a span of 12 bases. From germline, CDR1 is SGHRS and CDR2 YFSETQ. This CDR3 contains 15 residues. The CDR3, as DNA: TGCGCCAGCAGCTTGGAGATAGGGGGGGCCTACGAGCAGTACTTC. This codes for CASSLEIGGAYEQYF.

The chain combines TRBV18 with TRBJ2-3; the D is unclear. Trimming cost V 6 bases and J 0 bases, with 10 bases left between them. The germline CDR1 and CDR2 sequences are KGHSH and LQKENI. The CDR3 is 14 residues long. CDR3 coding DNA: TGTGCCAGCTCCGAGTCCTCTAGCACAGATACGCAGTATTTT. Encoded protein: CASSESSSTDTQYF. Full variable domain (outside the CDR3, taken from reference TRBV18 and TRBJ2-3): NAGVMQNPRHLVRRRGQEARLRCSPMKGHSHVYWYRQLPEEGLKFMVYLQKENIIDESGMPKERFSAEFPKEGPSILRIQQVVRGDSAAYFCASSESSSTDTQYFGPGTRLTVL.

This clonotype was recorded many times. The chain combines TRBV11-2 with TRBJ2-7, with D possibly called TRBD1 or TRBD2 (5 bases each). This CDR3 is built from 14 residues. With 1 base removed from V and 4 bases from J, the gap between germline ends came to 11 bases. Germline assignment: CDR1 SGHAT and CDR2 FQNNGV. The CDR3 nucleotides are TGTGCCAGCAGCTTAGTGGGGGTGGGATACGAGCAGTACTTC. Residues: CASSLVGVGYEQYF.

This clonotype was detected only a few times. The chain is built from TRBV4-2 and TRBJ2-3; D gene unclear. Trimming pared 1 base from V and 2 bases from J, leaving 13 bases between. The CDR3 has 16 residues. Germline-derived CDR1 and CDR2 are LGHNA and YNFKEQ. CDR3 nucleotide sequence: TGTGCCAGCAGCCAAGGGGATGGCGGAAACACAGATACGCAGTATTTT. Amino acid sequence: CASSQGDGGNTDTQYF.

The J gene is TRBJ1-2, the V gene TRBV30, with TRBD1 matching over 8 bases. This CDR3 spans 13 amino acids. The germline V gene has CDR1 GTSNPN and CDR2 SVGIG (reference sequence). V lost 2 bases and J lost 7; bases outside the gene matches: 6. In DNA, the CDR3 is TGTGCCTGGAGTCCGACAGGGGTTGGTGGCTACACCTTC. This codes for CAWSPTGVGGYTF.

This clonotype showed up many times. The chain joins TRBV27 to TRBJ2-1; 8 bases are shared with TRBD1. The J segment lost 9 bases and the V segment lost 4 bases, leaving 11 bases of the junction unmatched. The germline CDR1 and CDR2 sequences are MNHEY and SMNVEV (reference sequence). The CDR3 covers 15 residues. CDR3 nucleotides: TGTGCCAGCAGTTATGGGACAGGCGCACTCAGTGAGCAGTTCTTC. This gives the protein CASSYGTGALSEQFF.

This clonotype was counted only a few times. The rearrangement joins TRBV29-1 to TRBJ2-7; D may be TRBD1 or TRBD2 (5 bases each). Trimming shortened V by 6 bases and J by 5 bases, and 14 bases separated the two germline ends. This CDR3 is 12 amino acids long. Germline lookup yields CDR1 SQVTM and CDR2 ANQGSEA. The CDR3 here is CSVSSGPDEQYF. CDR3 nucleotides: TGCAGCGTATCGTCGGGGCCGGACGAGCAGTACTTC.

Here the CDR3 DNA reads TGCAGTGCTCAGGACCGTAGCAGGGGGCCCCAGCATTTT. Its protein is CSAQDRSRGPQHF. The V gene is TRBV20-1, the J gene TRBJ1-5, with D possibly TRBD1 on 6 matching bases. The length of the CDR3 is 13 residues. Germline CDR1 and CDR2: DFQATT and SNEGSKA (reference sequence). V was shortened by 5 bases and J by 9 bases, with 17 bases between the two germline ends.

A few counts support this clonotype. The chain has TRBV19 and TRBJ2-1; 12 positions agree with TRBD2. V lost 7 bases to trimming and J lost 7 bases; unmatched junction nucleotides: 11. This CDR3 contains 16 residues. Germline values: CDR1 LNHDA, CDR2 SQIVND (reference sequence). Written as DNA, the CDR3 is TGTGCCAGTAATCCAGTCGGACTAGCGGGAAGGAATGAGCAGTTCTTC. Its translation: CASNPVGLAGRNEQFF.

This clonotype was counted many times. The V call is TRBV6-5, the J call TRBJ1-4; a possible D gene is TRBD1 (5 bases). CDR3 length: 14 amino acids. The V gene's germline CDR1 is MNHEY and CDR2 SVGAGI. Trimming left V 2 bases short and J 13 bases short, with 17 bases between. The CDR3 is CASSYTITTGGLFF. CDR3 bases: TGTGCCAGCAGTTACACCATTACCACGGGGGGACTGTTTTTT.

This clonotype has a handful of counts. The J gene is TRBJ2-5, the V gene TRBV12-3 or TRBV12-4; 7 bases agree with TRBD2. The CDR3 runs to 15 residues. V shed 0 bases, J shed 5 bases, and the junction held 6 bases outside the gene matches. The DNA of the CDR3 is TGTGCCAGCAGTTTAGCACTGTGGGAGGGGGAGACCCAGTACTTC. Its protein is CASSLALWEGETQYF.

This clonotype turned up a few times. This CDR3 reads CASSESGANSPLHF. As DNA, the CDR3 is TGCGCCAGCAGTGAGTCGGGGGCCAATTCACCCCTCCACTTT. This chain uses TRBV10-1 with TRBJ1-6, with D possibly TRBD1 on 6 matching bases. V lost 0 bases to trimming and J lost 7 bases, with 7 bases between them. Germline-derived CDR1 and CDR2 are WNHNN and SYGVQD (reference sequence). The CDR3 has 14 residues.

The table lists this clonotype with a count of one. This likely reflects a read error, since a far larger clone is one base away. The CDR3 DNA reads TGTGCCAGCAGTGATCTTAGCGGGAGGGGGCAGCTCTTC. It specifies CASSDLSGRGQLF. The chain couples TRBV2 to TRBJ2-4; 11 bases agree with TRBD2. Germline lookup yields CDR1 SNHLY and CDR2 FYNNEI. The CDR3 has 13 amino acids.

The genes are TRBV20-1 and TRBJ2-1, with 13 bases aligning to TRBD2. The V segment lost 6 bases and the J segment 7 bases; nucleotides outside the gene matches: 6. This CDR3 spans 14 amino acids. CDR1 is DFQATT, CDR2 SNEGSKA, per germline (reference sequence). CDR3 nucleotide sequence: TGCAGTGCCGGGACTAGCGGGAAACGGAATGAGCAGTTCTTC. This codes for CSAGTSGKRNEQFF.

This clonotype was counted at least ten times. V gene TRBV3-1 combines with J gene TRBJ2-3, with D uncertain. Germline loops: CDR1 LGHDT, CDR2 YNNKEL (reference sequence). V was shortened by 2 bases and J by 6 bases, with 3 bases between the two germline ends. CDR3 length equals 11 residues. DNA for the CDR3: TGTGCCAGCAGCCAATTTGATACGCAGTATTTT. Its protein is CASSQFDTQYF.

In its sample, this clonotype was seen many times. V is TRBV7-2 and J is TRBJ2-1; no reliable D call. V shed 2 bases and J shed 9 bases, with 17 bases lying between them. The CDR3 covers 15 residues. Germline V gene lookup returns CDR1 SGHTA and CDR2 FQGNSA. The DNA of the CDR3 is TGTGCCAGCAGCTTAAGTTTGGGCCAACTTGGTGAGCAGTTCTTC. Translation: CASSLSLGQLGEQFF.

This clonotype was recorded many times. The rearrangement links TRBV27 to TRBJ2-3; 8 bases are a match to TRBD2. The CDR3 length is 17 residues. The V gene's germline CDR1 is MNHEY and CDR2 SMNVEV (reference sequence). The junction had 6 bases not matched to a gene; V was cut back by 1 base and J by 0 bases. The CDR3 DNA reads TGTGCCAGCAGTTTATGGTCCAGCGGGAGAAGCACAGATACGCAGTATTTT. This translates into CASSLWSSGRSTDTQYF.

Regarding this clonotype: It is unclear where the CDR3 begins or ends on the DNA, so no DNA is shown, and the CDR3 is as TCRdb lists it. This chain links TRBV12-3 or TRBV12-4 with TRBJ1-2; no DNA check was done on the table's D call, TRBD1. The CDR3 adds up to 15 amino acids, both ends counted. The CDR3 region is CASSLVGTGNYGHTF.